This T cell receptor beta chain emerged from a study of cytomegalovirus exposure and HLA in healthy donors. Whole-study results and caveats: Through in vitro validation, a few CMV-associated chains were shown to be specific for CMV antigens.

It was with 60 Vbeta and 13 Jbeta primers that the PCR ran. TCRdb's copy holds only in-frame clones and misses some; the assay was immunoSEQ multiplex PCR. The sample lists tens of thousands of clones, 65% to 70% occurring once. On this clone itself: The target antigen is unknown.

V was clipped by 3 bases and J by 2 bases, with 7 bases between them. The CDR3 contains 13 residues. Germline CDR1 SNHLY, CDR2 FYNNEI. The sample taken for sequencing was PBMCs. This receptor was identified in a male donor in good health and CMV-seropositive. The rearrangement joins TRBV2 to TRBJ1-2; D uncertain. CDR3 residues: CASSEAANYGYTF. The CDR3 nucleotides read TGTGCCAGCAGTGAGGCGGCAAACTATGGCTACACCTTC.